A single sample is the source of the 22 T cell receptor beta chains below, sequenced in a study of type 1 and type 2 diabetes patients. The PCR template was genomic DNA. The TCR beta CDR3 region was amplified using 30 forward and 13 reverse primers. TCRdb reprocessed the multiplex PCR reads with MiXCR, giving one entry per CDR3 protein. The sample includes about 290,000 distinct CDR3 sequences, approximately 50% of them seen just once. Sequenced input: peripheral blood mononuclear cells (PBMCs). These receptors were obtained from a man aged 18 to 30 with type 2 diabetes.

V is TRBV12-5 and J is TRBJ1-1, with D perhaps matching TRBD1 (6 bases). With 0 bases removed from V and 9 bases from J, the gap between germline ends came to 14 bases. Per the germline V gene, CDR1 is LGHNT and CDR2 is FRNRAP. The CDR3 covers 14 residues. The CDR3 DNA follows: TGTGCTAGTGGTTTGGTCCAGGGGCCCGCCCAAGCTTTCTTT. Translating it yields CASGLVQGPAQAFF. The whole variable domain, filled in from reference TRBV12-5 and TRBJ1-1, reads DARVTQTPRHKVTEMGQEVTMRCQPILGHNTVFWYRQTMMQGLELLAYFRNRAPLDDSGMPKDRFSAEMPDATLATLKIQPSEPRDSAVYFCASGLVQGPAQAFFGQGTRLTVV.

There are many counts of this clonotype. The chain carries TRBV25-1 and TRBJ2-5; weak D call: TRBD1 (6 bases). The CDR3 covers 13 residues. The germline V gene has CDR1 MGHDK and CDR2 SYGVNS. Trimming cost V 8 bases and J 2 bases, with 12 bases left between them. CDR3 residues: CASGRGGQETQYF. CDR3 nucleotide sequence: TGTGCCAGCGGCCGAGGGGGACAAGAGACCCAGTACTTC.

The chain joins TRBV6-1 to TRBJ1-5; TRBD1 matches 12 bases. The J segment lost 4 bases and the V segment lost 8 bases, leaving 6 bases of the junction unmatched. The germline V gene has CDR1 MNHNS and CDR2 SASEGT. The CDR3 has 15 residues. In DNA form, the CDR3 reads TGTGCCAGCTGGGGGACAGGGGGCGCGAATCAGCCCCAGCATTTT. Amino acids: CASWGTGGANQPQHF.

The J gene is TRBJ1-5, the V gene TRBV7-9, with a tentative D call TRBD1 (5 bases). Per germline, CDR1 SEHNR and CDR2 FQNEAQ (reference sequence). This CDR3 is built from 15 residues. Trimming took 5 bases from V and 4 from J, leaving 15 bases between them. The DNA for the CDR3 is TGTGCCAGCAGCCCCGACGGGGCCACAAATCAGCCCCAGCATTTT. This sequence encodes CASSPDGATNQPQHF. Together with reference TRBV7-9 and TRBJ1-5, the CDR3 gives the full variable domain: DTGVSQNPRHKITKRGQNVTFRCDPISEHNRLYWYRQTLGQGPEFLTYFQNEAQLEKSRLLSDRFSAERPKGSFSTLEIQRTEQGDSAMYLCASSPDGATNQPQHFGDGTRLSIL.

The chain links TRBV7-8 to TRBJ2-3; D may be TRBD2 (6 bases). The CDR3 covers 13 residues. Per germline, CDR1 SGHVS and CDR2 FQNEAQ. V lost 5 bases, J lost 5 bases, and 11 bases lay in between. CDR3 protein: CASSRGRGDTQYF. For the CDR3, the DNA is TGTGCCAGCAGCCGGGGGAGAGGAGATACGCAGTATTTT.

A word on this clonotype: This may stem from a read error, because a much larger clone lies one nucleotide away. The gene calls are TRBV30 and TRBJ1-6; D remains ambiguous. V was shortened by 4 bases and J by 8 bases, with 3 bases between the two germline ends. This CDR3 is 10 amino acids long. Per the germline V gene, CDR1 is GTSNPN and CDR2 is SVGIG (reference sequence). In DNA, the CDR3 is TGTGCCTGGACGCATTCACCCCTCCACTTT. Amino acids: CAWTHSPLHF.

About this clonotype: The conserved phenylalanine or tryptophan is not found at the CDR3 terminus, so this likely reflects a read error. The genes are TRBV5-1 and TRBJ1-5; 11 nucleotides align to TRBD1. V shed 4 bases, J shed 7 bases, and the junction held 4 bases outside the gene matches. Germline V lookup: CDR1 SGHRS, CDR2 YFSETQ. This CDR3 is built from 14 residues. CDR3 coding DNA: TGCGCCAGCAGCACCGGGACAGGGGGGCAGCCCCAGCATTAT. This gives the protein CASSTGTGGQPQHY.

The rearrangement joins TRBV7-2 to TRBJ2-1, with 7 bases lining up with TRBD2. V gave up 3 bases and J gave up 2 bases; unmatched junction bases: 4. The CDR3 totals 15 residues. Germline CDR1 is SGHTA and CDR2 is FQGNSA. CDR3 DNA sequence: TGTGCCAGCAGCTTTGGGGGAGGGCCCTACAATGAGCAGTTCTTC. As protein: CASSFGGGPYNEQFF.

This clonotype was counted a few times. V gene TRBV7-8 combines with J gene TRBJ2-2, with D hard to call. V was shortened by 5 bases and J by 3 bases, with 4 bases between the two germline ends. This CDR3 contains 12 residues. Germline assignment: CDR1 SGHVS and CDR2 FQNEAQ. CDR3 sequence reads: CASSAYTGELFF. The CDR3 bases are TGTGCCAGCAGCGCGTACACCGGGGAGCTGTTTTTT.

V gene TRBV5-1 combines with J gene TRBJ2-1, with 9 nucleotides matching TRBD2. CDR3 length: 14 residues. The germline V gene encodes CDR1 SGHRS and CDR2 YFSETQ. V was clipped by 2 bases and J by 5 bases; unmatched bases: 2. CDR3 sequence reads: CASSFSGGNNEQFF. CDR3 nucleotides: TGCGCCAGCAGCTTTAGCGGGGGCAACAATGAGCAGTTCTTC.

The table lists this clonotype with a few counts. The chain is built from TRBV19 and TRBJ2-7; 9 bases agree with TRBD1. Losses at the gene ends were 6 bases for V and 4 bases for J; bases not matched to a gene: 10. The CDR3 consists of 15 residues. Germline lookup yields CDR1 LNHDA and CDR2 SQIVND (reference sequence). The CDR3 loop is CASSFTPGTGYEQYF. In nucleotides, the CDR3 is TGTGCCAGTAGCTTTACCCCAGGGACAGGGTACGAGCAGTACTTC.

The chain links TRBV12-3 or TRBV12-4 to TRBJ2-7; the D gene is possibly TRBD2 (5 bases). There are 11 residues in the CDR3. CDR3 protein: CAIARAYEQYF. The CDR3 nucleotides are TGTGCGATAGCGCGAGCCTACGAGCAGTACTTC.

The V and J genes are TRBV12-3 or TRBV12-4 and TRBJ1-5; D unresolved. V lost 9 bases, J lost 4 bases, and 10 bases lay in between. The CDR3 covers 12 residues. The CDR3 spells CASRNVNQPQHF. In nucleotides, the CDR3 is TGTGCCAGTCGGAACGTTAATCAGCCCCAGCATTTT.

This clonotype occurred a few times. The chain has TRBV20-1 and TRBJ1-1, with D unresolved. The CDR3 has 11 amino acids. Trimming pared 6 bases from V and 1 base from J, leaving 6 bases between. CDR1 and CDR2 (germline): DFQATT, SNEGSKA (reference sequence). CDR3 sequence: CSAPENTEAFF. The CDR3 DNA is TGCAGTGCGCCGGAGAACACTGAAGCTTTCTTT.

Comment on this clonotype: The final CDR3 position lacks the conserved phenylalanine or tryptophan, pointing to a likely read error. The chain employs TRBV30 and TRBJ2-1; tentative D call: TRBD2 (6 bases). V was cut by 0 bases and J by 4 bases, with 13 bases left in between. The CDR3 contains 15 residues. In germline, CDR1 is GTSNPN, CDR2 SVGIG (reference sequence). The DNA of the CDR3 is TGTGCCTGGAGTGTACTAGCCGGACGTTACAATGAGCAGTTCCTC. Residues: CAWSVLAGRYNEQFL.

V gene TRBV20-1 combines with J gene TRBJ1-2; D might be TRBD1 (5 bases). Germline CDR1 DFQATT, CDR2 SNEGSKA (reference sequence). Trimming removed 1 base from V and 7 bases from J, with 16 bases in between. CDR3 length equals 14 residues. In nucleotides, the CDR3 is TGCAGTGCTAGAGGCAGGACCTCGAGGGGTGGCTACACCTTC. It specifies CSARGRTSRGGYTF.

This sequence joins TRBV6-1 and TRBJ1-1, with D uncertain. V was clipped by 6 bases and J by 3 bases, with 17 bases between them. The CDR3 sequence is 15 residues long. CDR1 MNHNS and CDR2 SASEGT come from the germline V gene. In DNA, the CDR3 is TGTGCCAGCAGGGGAATGGGCGGGTTCGACACTGAAGCTTTCTTT. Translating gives CASRGMGGFDTEAFF.

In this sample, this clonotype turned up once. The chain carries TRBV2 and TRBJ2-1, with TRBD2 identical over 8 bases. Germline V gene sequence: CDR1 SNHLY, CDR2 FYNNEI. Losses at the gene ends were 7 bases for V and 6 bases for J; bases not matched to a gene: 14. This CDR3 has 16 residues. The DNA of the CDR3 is TGTGCCAGCACTGATGCTCCCGGGACTAGGGGCAATGAGCAGTTCTTC. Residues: CASTDAPGTRGNEQFF. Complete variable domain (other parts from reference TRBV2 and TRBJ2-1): EPEVTQTPSHQVTQMGQEVILRCVPISNHLYFYWYRQILGQKVEFLVSFYNNEISEKSEIFDDQFSVERPDGSNFTLKIRSTKLEDSAMYFCASTDAPGTRGNEQFFGPGTRLTVL.

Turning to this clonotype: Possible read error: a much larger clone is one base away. The CDR3: CASSETLRSEAFF. CDR3 sequence (DNA): TGCGCCAGCAGTGAGACATTGCGGTCTGAAGCTTTCTTT. V usage is TRBV10-1 and J usage is TRBJ1-1; D is uncertain. V shed 2 bases and J shed 6 bases, with 10 bases lying between them. The CDR3 is 13 amino acids. Germline CDR1 and CDR2: WNHNN and SYGVQD (reference sequence).

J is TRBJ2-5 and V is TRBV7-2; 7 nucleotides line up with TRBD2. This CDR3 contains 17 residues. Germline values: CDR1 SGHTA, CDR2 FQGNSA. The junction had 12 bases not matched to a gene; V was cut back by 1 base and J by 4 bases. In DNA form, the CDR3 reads TGTGCCAGCAGCTTAGTGGTCCCTAGCGGATGGGGAGAGACCCAGTACTTC. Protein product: CASSLVVPSGWGETQYF.

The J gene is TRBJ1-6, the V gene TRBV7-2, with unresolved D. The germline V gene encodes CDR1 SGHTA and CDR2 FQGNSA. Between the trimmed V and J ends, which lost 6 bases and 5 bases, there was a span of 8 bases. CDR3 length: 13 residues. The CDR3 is CASRTVNNSPLHF. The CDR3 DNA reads TGTGCCAGCAGGACTGTGAATAATTCACCCCTCCACTTT. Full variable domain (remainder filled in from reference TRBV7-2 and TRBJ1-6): GAGVSQSPSNKVTEKGKDVELRCDPISGHTALYWYRQSLGQGLEFLIYFQGNSAPDKSGLPSDRFSAERTGGSVSTLTIQRTQQEDSAVYLCASRTVNNSPLHFGNGTRLTVT.

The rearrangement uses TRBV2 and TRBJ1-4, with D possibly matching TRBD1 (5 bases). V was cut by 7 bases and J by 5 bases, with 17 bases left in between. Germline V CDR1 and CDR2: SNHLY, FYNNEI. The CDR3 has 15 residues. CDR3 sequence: CASTKVGGVNEKLFF. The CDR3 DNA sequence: TGTGCCAGCACTAAGGTGGGAGGGGTAAATGAAAAACTGTTTTTT.